This T cell receptor beta chain was obtained from a study of shared clonotypes between healthy human individuals. Trimming took 7 bases from V and 7 from J; bases not matched to a gene: 7. CDR1 is GTSNPN and CDR2 is SVGIG in the germline V gene (reference sequence). CDR3 size: 12 residues. Method: immunoSEQ multiplex PCR; TCRdb's copy keeps in-frame clones and lacks some. The table lists approximately 2.1 million clones, over 85% of them singletons. Sequenced input: naive CD4+ T cells from PBMCs. Subset noted: CD45RA+ positively selected. The source is a man between 18 and 29 years old in good health. Some clones in this sample may be carry-over from other donors' samples. The gene calls are TRBV30 and TRBJ2-7; TRBD1 agrees at 10 bases. The chain's CDR3 is CAYGTGVREQYF. The CDR3 nucleotides are TGTGCCTATGGGACAGGGGTAAGGGAGCAGTACTTC. Based on the CDR3 plus reference TRBV30 and TRBJ2-7, the full variable domain is SQTIHQWPATLVQPVGSPLSLECTVEGTSNPNLYWYRQAAGRGLQLLFYSVGIGQISSEVPQNLSASRPQDRQFILSSKKLLLSDSGFYLCAYGTGVREQYFGPGTRLTVT.